The 26 T cell receptor beta chains in this list originate from one sample, sequenced in a study of control samples from healthy donors and cancer patients. Here immunoSEQ multiplex PCR was the method, and the copy in TCRdb shows in-frame clones only, minus some. There are approximately 170,000 clones in the sample; around nine tenths occur only once, and roughly 0.64% lies in the top ten. Sequenced input: blood. These receptors all stem from a woman younger than 45 in good health.

J is TRBJ1-2 and V is TRBV7-2; TRBD1 is a possible D gene (5 bases). CDR3 length equals 15 residues. CDR1 SGHTA and CDR2 FQGNSA come from the germline V gene. Trimming removed 0 bases at V and 4 bases at J, with 12 bases between. CDR3 region: CASSLAEGRTYGYTF. For the CDR3, the DNA is TGTGCCAGCAGCTTAGCGGAGGGGCGGACCTATGGCTACACCTTC.

V usage is TRBV5-6 and J usage is TRBJ2-2; 11 bases are a match to TRBD2. After removal of 5 bases from V and 7 bases from J, the junction contained 10 bases not matched to a gene. The CDR3 contains 16 residues. Germline V gives CDR1 SGHDT, CDR2 YYEEEE. CDR3 nucleotide sequence: TGTGCCAGCAGTCTCGAACTAGCGGGAGTTGTCGGGGAGCTGTTTTTT. It translates to CASSLELAGVVGELFF.

The chain combines TRBV27 with TRBJ1-5, with a possible D match to TRBD1 (6 bases). The V gene's germline CDR1 is MNHEY and CDR2 SMNVEV (reference sequence). The CDR3 runs to 15 residues. Trimming stripped 0 bases from V and 3 bases from J, with 9 bases between. In nucleotides, the CDR3 is TGTGCCAGCAGTTTATCGGGACAAATCAATCAGCCCCAGCATTTT. Protein product: CASSLSGQINQPQHF.

The rearrangement joins TRBV24-1 to TRBJ1-5; D possibly corresponds to TRBD1 (6 bases). The CDR3 runs to 12 residues. Trimming removed 9 bases at V and 6 bases at J, with 11 bases between. Per the germline V gene, CDR1 is KGHDR and CDR2 is SFDVKD. The CDR3 here is CATGQLGQPQHF. Written as DNA, the CDR3 is TGTGCCACCGGACAGCTTGGTCAGCCCCAGCATTTT.

The chain links TRBV27 to TRBJ1-6; D gene unclear. The CDR3 consists of 15 residues. The germline V gene has CDR1 MNHEY and CDR2 SMNVEV (reference sequence). Trimming left V 7 bases short and J 6 bases short, with 16 bases between. The chain's CDR3 is CASKFARSANSPLHF. The CDR3 DNA follows: TGTGCCAGCAAATTTGCCAGGTCAGCTAATTCACCCCTCCACTTT.

The V call is TRBV27, the J call TRBJ2-1; weak D call: TRBD2 (5 bases). The germline gives CDR1 MNHEY, CDR2 SMNVEV (reference sequence). The CDR3 runs to 12 residues. Trimming removed 5 bases from V and 7 bases from J, with 9 bases in between. The CDR3, as DNA: TGTGCCAGCAGTGCCCGACTAAATGAGCAGTTCTTC. Translation: CASSARLNEQFF.

This clone showed up just once. The J gene is TRBJ2-7, the V gene TRBV29-1; unclear D gene. This CDR3 region has 14 residues. In germline, CDR1 is SQVTM, CDR2 ANQGSEA. Trimming removed 2 bases at V and 5 bases at J, with 16 bases between. CDR3 in amino acids: CSVEYSRTRDEQYF. As DNA, the CDR3 is TGCAGCGTTGAATACTCGAGAACCCGAGACGAGCAGTACTTC.

The rearrangement links TRBV5-1 to TRBJ2-2; 13 bases map to TRBD2. This CDR3 is built from 19 residues. The germline CDR1 and CDR2 sequences are SGHRS and YFSETQ. V lost 0 bases, J lost 0 bases, and 5 bases stayed unmatched. CDR3 sequence (DNA): TGCGCCAGCAGCTTGGTGGTCGGACTAGCGGGAGCGAACACCGGGGAGCTGTTTTTT. Protein sequence: CASSLVVGLAGANTGELFF.

The chain carries TRBV5-1 and TRBJ2-5, with TRBD2 identical over 14 bases. The CDR3 length is 17 residues. The germline V gene has CDR1 SGHRS and CDR2 YFSETQ. Trimming at V came to 5 bases and at J to 5 bases, leaving 11 bases not matched to a gene. CDR3 nucleotides: TGCGCCAGCAGTCTGGAGGCGACTAGCGGGAGGGCCGAGACCCAGTACTTC. Its translation: CASSLEATSGRAETQYF.

As for this clone: The same CDR3 arises from other DNA sequences in this sample as well. The genes are TRBV19 and TRBJ2-3, with unresolved D. Per the germline V gene, CDR1 is LNHDA and CDR2 is SQIVND (reference sequence). Trimming pared 3 bases from V and 3 bases from J, leaving 10 bases between. The CDR3 consists of 14 residues. CDR3 nucleotides: TGTGCCAGTAGTATCGATTTGGGAACAGATACGCAGTATTTT. It specifies CASSIDLGTDTQYF.

The rearrangement uses TRBV7-8 and TRBJ2-4; D not certain. This CDR3 has 14 amino acids. Deletions cut 5 bases from V and 0 bases from J, with 8 bases between. Germline CDR1 and CDR2: SGHVS and FQNEAQ. The CDR3 here is CASSPILAKNIQYF. The CDR3 DNA follows: TGTGCCAGCAGCCCCATCCTAGCCAAAAACATTCAGTACTTC.

The V and J genes are TRBV30 and TRBJ1-5; D gene unclear. V was pared by 4 bases and J by 0 bases, with 10 bases between. The CDR3 runs to 14 residues. CDR1 is GTSNPN, CDR2 SVGIG, per germline (reference sequence). CDR3 nucleotides: TGTGCCTGGAAAGCAGCTTATAGCAATCAGCCCCAGCATTTT. Protein sequence: CAWKAAYSNQPQHF.

The rearrangement uses TRBV27 and TRBJ1-5, with D maybe TRBD1 (5 bases). V was clipped by 6 bases and J by 7 bases, with 13 bases between them. Germline CDR1 reads MNHEY; CDR2 reads SMNVEV (reference sequence). The CDR3 sequence is 13 residues long. CDR3 nucleotides: TGTGCCAGCAGGATGGGGCAAGGACAGCCCCAGCATTTT. Translating gives CASRMGQGQPQHF.

The chain carries TRBV6-6 and TRBJ1-3; TRBD1 agrees at 9 bases. The CDR3 extends over 14 amino acids. Germline trimming cut 7 bases from V and 7 bases from J; bases unmatched to any gene: 8. Per the germline V gene, CDR1 is MNHNY and CDR2 is SVGAGI (reference sequence). The CDR3 sequence: CASTSGTGLNTIYF. Here the CDR3 DNA reads TGTGCCAGCACCTCCGGGACAGGGCTGAACACCATATATTTT.

V usage is TRBV27 and J usage is TRBJ2-7; D gene ambiguous. This CDR3 is built from 15 residues. Germline CDR1 and CDR2: MNHEY and SMNVEV (reference sequence). V was shortened by 3 bases and J by 0 bases, with 12 bases between the two germline ends. The CDR3 region is CASSFIGRSSYEQYF. CDR3 DNA: TGTGCCAGCAGTTTCATAGGGCGATCCTCCTACGAGCAGTACTTC.

A single count supports this clone. The V and J genes are TRBV5-6 and TRBJ2-3; D gene uncertain. From germline, CDR1 is SGHDT and CDR2 YYEEEE. The germline V and J ends were trimmed by 3 bases and 6 bases, with 8 bases remaining between them. This CDR3 has 12 amino acids. CDR3 region: CASSSALDTQYF. CDR3 DNA: TGTGCCAGCAGCTCCGCGTTGGATACGCAGTATTTT.

This rearrangement joins TRBV29-1 to TRBJ2-7; 8 bases align to TRBD1. The CDR3 totals 13 residues. Germline values: CDR1 SQVTM, CDR2 ANQGSEA. J gave up 5 bases and V 5 bases, and 8 bases lay outside the gene matches. The CDR3 coding sequence is TGCAGCGTTCGAAACGGACAGGGAAACGAGCAGTACTTC. The encoded protein is CSVRNGQGNEQYF.

The chain employs TRBV19 and TRBJ1-5; 9 bases agree with TRBD1. The CDR3 consists of 12 residues. Germline V gene sequence: CDR1 LNHDA, CDR2 SQIVND (reference sequence). Germline trimming cut 8 bases from V and 6 bases from J; bases unmatched to any gene: 2. CDR3 coding DNA: TGTGCCAGTGGACAGGGGTTTCAGCCCCAGCATTTT. Protein sequence: CASGQGFQPQHF. The full variable domain, completed using reference TRBV19 and TRBJ1-5, is DGGITQSPKYLFRKEGQNVTLSCEQNLNHDAMYWYRQDPGQGLRLIYYSQIVNDFQKGDIAEGYSVSREKKESFPLTVTSAQKNPTAFYLCASGQGFQPQHFGDGTRLSIL.

The chain carries TRBV24-1 and TRBJ2-2; tentatively, D is TRBD2 (7 bases). Trimming took 4 bases from V and 3 from J, leaving 17 bases between them. The CDR3 contains 17 residues. CDR1 is KGHDR and CDR2 is SFDVKD in the germline V gene. The CDR3 sequence is CATSDPQGLSDTGELFF. CDR3 coding DNA: TGTGCCACCAGTGACCCACAGGGACTAAGCGACACCGGGGAGCTGTTTTTT.

V usage is TRBV18 and J usage is TRBJ2-5; D is perhaps TRBD1 or TRBD2 (5 bases each). Germline CDR1 and CDR2: KGHSH and LQKENI. There are 13 residues in the CDR3. Trimming removed 3 bases at V and 4 bases at J, with 9 bases between. The CDR3 here is CASSPGDVETQYF. CDR3 in DNA: TGTGCCAGCTCACCGGGGGATGTAGAGACCCAGTACTTC. The full variable domain, completed using reference TRBV18 and TRBJ2-5, is NAGVMQNPRHLVRRRGQEARLRCSPMKGHSHVYWYRQLPEEGLKFMVYLQKENIIDESGMPKERFSAEFPKEGPSILRIQQVVRGDSAAYFCASSPGDVETQYFGPGTRLLVL.

The gene calls are TRBV15 and TRBJ2-1, with D unresolved. Trimming stripped 0 bases from V and 9 bases from J, with 12 bases between. The CDR3 spans 14 residues. Germline CDR1 LNHNV, CDR2 YYDKDF (reference sequence). As DNA, the CDR3 is TGTGCCACCAGCAGAGAAATTGAGCGTTCTGAGCAGTTCTTC. Its translation: CATSREIERSEQFF.

For the CDR3, the DNA is TGTGCCAGCAGTTTTTACGGGAACTCCTACGAGCAGTACTTC. Translating it yields CASSFYGNSYEQYF. The chain has TRBV27 and TRBJ2-7; possible D gene TRBD2, 5 bases. Per the germline V gene, CDR1 is MNHEY and CDR2 is SMNVEV (reference sequence). Trimming pared 3 bases from V and 0 bases from J, leaving 9 bases between. The CDR3 runs 14 residues.

The chain joins TRBV5-1 to TRBJ2-7; possible D gene TRBD1, 5 bases. The CDR3 contains 14 residues. Germline lookup yields CDR1 SGHRS and CDR2 YFSETQ. V was clipped by 2 bases and J by 4 bases, with 13 bases between them. The CDR3: CASSFLGEGYEQYF. DNA of the CDR3: TGCGCCAGCAGCTTCTTAGGGGAAGGGTACGAGCAGTACTTC. Full variable domain (outside the CDR3, taken from reference TRBV5-1 and TRBJ2-7): KAGVTQTPRYLIKTRGQQVTLSCSPISGHRSVSWYQQTPGQGLQFLFEYFSETQRNKGNFPGRFSGRQFSNSRSEMNVSTLELGDSALYLCASSFLGEGYEQYFGPGTRLTVT.

The V and J genes are TRBV5-1 and TRBJ2-1; D unresolved. Germline V gene sequence: CDR1 SGHRS, CDR2 YFSETQ. The CDR3 consists of 16 residues. Trimming cost V 4 bases and J 9 bases, with 23 bases left between them. The CDR3 loop is CASSVELLSLGGEQFF. The DNA for the CDR3 is TGCGCCAGCAGCGTCGAACTACTATCCCTCGGCGGTGAGCAGTTCTTC.

This clone was seen a single time. In DNA, the CDR3 is TGTGCCAGCAGCTTAGGGTTCCGCAGGGTCAATGAAAAACTGTTTTTT. As protein: CASSLGFRRVNEKLFF. V is TRBV7-8 and J is TRBJ1-4; TRBD1 might be the D (5 bases). Trimming stripped 1 base from V and 5 bases from J, with 14 bases between. The CDR3 is 16 residues long. Germline V CDR1 and CDR2: SGHVS, FQNEAQ. Filled out from reference TRBV7-8 and TRBJ1-4, the complete variable domain reads GAGVSQSPRYKVAKRGQDVALRCDPISGHVSLFWYQQALGQGPEFLTYFQNEAQLDKSGLPSDRFFAERPEGSVSTLKIQRTQQEDSAVYLCASSLGFRRVNEKLFFGSGTQLSVL.

The chain carries TRBV7-9 and TRBJ1-1; TRBD1 might be the D (5 bases). This CDR3 has 14 residues. The germline V gene has CDR1 SEHNR and CDR2 FQNEAQ (reference sequence). V lost 5 bases and J lost 1, with 11 bases in between. The CDR3 loop is CASSAGTPNTEAFF. The DNA of the CDR3 is TGTGCCAGCAGCGCCGGGACCCCGAACACTGAAGCTTTCTTT.